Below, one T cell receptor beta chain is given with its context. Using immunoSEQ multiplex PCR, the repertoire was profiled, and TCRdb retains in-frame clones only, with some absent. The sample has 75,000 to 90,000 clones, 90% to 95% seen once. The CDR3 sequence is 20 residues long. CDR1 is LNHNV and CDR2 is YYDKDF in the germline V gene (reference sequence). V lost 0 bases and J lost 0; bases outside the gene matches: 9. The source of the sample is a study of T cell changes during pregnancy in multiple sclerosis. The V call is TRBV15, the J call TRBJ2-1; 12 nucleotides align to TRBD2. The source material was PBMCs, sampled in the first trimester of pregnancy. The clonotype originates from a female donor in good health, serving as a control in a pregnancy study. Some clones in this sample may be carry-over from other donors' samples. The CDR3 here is CATSRDWRTSGTSSYNEQFF. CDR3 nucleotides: TGTGCCACCAGCAGAGATTGGAGGACTAGCGGGACCAGCTCCTACAATGAGCAGTTCTTC.